Listed below are T cell receptor beta chains from one sample, sequenced in a study of shared clonotypes between healthy human individuals. Only in-frame clones appear in the TCRdb table, and some are missing; sequencing was by immunoSEQ multiplex PCR. The sample yields roughly 1,800,000 clones, approximately 94% seen once. The material sequenced was naive CD8+ T cells sorted from blood. The receptor set was obtained from a young man in good health. Both conserved end residues are trimmed from each CDR3.

>TRBV9|TRBJ1-1
ASSVAGTGFRGTEAF
>TRBV5-1|TRBJ2-7
ASSSTGPVPTYEQY
>TRBV6-5|TRBJ1-1
ASSYRDRTLNTEAF
>TRBV30|TRBJ2-2
AWSDWRLF
>TRBV5-1|TRBJ2-5
ASSIQETQY
>TRBV11-2|TRBJ1-2
ASSLGGRGGYGYT
>TRBV6-1|TRBJ2-1
ASSLSDSYNEQF
>TRBV20-1|TRBJ2-7
SARWDEQY
>TRBV7-9|TRBJ2-1
ASSFSGLYNEQF
>TRBV7-9|TRBJ1-2
ASSPLTGVNYGYT
>TRBV5-6|TRBJ2-1
ASSYWTSGRYNEQF
>TRBV4-3|TRBJ2-1
ASSQDVAGEMVNNEQF
>TRBV30|TRBJ2-7
AWSPTFPSHEQY
>TRBV10-2|TRBJ1-1
ASSESEGNTEAF
>TRBV19|TRBJ1-5
AGHRLLLSNQPQH
>TRBV4-1|TRBJ2-1
ASSQDPSSYNEQF
>TRBV30|TRBJ1-2
AWSARLGGAYGYT
>TRBV5-1|TRBJ2-5
ASSLGRASSVEGTQY
>TRBV13|TRBJ2-7
ASSLESYEQY
>TRBV5-6|TRBJ2-7
ASSLSGSSYEQY
>TRBV30|TRBJ2-7
AWSPSTYEQY
>TRBV7-9|TRBJ2-3
ASSFGGVNTDTQY
>TRBV15|TRBJ1-1
ATSAGGEYTEAF
>TRBV29-1|TRBJ2-2
SASITGELF
>TRBV7-9|TRBJ2-7
ASSPPARVEQY
>TRBV4-3|TRBJ2-2
ASSQAGENTGELF
>TRBV27|TRBJ1-1
ASGSGVNTEAF
>TRBV2|TRBJ2-7
ASIGARASYEQY
>TRBV6-5|TRBJ2-2
ASSYGVGTGELF
>TRBV27|TRBJ1-1
ASSFVGAMNTEAF
>TRBV29-1|TRBJ1-4
SVHGVGQGGPNEKLF
>TRBV7-3|TRBJ1-1
ASSSLGNTEAF
>TRBV11-2|TRBJ2-3
ASSLVLKDTQY
>TRBV27|TRBJ2-3
ASSLFETDTQY
>TRBV15|TRBJ2-1
ATSDRTSGDQF
>TRBV28|TRBJ2-5
ASSPRIGTRGETQY
>TRBV28|TRBJ2-2
ASSPRQVSNTGELF
>TRBV5-1|TRBJ2-7
ASSLRGTVSYEQY
>TRBV6-5|TRBJ2-2
ASSSPGTANTGELF
>TRBV5-1|TRBJ2-7
ASSLGIGAAYEQY
>TRBV4-1|TRBJ2-2
ASSQEGPLRNTGELF
>TRBV29-1|TRBJ1-2
SVEGDGYGYT
>TRBV10-1|TRBJ1-1
ASSGQEMNTEAF
>TRBV4-3|TRBJ1-2
ASSQDSEGLEYGYT
>TRBV4-1|TRBJ2-1
ASSHTSGREWYNEQF
>TRBV27|TRBJ2-7
ASGLAGLTYEQY
>TRBV27|TRBJ2-1
ASRPGLGLGNEQF
>TRBV28|TRBJ1-4
ASSGRWGANEKLF
>TRBV2|TRBJ1-1
ASRGTFSMNTEAF
>TRBV4-1|TRBJ2-2
ASSLGLLNTGELF
>TRBV10-3|TRBJ1-1
AIGSSSGNTEAF
>TRBV7-9|TRBJ2-7
ASSYGQSIEQY
>TRBV28|TRBJ1-3
ASAESVSGNTIY
>TRBV6-6|TRBJ2-2
ASSYPTGNTGELF
>TRBV6-5|TRBJ1-1
ASSFGGPNTEAF
>TRBV4-1|TRBJ2-1
ASSQEGLALDNEQF
>TRBV27|TRBJ1-5
ASSVGQGVNQPQH